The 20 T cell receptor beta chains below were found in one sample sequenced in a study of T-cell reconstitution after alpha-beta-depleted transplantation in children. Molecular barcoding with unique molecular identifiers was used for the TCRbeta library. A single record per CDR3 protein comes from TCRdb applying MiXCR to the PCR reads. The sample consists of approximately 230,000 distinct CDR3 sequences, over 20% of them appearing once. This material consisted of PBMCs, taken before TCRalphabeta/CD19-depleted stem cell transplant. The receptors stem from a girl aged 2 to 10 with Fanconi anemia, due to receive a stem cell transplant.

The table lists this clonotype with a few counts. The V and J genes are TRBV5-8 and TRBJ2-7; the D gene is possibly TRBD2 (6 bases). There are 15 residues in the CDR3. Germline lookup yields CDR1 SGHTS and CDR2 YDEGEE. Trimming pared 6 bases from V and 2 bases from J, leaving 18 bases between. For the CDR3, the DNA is TGTGCCAGCATGACCGTCGCTTCTAGCGCCTACGAGCAGTACTTC. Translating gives CASMTVASSAYEQYF.

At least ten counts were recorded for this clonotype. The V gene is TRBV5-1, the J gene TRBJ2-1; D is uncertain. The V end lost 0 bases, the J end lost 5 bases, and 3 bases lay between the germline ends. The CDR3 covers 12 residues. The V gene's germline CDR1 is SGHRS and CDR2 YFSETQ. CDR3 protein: CASSLVDNEQFF. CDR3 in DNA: TGCGCCAGCAGCTTGGTTGACAATGAGCAGTTCTTC.

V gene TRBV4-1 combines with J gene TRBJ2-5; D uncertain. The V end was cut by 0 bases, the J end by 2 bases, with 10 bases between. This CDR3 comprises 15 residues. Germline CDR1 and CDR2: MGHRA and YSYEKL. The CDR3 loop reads CASSQDSYGQETQYF. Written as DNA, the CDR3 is TGCGCCAGCAGCCAAGATTCGTACGGGCAAGAGACCCAGTACTTC.

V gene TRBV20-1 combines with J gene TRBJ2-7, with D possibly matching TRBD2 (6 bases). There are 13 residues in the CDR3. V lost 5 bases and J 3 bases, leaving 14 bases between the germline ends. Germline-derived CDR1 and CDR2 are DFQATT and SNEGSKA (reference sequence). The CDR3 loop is CSAPSALVYEQYF. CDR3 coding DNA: TGCAGTGCTCCTAGCGCCCTAGTCTACGAGCAGTACTTC.

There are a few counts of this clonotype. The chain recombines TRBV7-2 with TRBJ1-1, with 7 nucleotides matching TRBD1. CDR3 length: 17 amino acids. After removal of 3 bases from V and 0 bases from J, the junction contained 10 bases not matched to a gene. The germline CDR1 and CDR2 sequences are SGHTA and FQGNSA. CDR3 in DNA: TGTGCCAGCAGCTTGAGGGGGCGCCCCCCGGTGAACACTGAAGCTTTCTTT. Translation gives CASSLRGRPPVNTEAFF.

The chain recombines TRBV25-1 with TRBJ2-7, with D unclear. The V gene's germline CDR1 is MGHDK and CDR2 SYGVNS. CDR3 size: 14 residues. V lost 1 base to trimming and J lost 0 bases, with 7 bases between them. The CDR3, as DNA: TGTGCCAGCAGTGAATCGCGCATCTCCTACGAGCAGTACTTC. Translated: CASSESRISYEQYF.

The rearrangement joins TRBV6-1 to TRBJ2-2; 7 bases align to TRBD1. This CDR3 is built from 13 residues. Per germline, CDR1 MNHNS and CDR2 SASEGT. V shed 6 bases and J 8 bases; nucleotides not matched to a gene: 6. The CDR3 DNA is TGTGCCAGCAGCCACCTGGGACAGGGGGAGCTGTTTTTT. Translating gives CASSHLGQGELFF.

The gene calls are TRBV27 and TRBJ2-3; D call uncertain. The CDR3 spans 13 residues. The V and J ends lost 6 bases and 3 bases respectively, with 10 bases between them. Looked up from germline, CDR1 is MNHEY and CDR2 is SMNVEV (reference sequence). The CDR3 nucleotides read TGTGCCAGCAGCTATACAGCTACAGATACGCAGTATTTT. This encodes CASSYTATDTQYF.

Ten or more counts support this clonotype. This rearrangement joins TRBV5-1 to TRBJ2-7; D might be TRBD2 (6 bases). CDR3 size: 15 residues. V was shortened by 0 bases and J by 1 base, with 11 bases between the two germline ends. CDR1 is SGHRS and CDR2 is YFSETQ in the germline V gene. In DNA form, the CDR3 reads TGCGCCAGCAGCTTGGGAGTTGGAGGGTCCTACGAGCAGTACTTC. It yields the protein CASSLGVGGSYEQYF.

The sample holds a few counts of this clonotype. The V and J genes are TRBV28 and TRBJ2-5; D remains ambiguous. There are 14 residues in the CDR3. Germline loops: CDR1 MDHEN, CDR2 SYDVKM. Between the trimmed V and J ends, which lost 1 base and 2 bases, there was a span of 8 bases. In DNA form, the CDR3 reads TGTGCCAGCAGTTTATTGGAACCTCAAGAGACCCAGTACTTC. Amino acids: CASSLLEPQETQYF. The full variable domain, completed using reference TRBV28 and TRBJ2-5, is DVKVTQSSRYLVKRTGEKVFLECVQDMDHENMFWYRQDPGLGLRLIYFSYDVKMKEKGDIPEGYSVSREKKERFSLILESASTNQTSMYLCASSLLEPQETQYFGPGTRLLVL.

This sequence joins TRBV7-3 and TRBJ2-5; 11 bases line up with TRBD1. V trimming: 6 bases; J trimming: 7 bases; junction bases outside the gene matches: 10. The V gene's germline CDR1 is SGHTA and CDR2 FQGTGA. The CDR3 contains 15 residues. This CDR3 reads CASRHPGQGGSTQYF. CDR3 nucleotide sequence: TGTGCCAGCAGACACCCGGGACAGGGGGGATCGACCCAGTACTTC.

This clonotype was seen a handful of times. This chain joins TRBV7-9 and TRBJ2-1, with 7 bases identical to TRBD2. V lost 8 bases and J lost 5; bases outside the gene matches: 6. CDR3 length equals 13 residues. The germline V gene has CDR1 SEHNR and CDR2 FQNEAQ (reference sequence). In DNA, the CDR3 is TGTGCCAGCGGGACTACCCAAAACAATGAGCAGTTCTTC. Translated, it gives CASGTTQNNEQFF. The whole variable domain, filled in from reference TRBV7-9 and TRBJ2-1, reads DTGVSQNPRHKITKRGQNVTFRCDPISEHNRLYWYRQTLGQGPEFLTYFQNEAQLEKSRLLSDRFSAERPKGSFSTLEIQRTEQGDSAMYLCASGTTQNNEQFFGPGTRLTVL.

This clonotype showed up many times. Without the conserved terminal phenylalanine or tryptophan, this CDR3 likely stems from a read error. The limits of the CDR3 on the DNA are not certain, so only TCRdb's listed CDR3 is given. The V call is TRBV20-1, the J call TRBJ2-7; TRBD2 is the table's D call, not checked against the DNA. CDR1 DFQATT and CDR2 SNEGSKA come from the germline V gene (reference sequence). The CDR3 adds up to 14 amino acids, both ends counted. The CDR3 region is CSAIESGSGLAGGT.

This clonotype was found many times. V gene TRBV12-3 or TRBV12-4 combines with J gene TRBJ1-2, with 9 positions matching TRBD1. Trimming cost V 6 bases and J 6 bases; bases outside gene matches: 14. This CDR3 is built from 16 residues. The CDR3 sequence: CASSNRDRERTNGYTF. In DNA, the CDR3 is TGTGCCAGCAGCAACCGGGACAGGGAAAGAACCAATGGCTACACCTTC.

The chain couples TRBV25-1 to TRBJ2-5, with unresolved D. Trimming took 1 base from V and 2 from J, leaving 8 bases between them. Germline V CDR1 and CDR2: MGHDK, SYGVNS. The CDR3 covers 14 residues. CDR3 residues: CASSELGRQETQYF. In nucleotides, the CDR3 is TGTGCCAGCAGTGAATTGGGCCGTCAAGAGACCCAGTACTTC.

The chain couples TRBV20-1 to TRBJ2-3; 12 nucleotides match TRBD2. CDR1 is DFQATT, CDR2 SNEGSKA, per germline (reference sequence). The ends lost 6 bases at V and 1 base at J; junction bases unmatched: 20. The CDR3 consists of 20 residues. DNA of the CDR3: TGCAGTGCCGGAAGAACTCGAGGACTAGCGGGACATCTTGGCACAGATACGCAGTATTTT. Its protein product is CSAGRTRGLAGHLGTDTQYF.

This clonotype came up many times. CDR3 coding DNA: TGCAGCGTTGAAGATCTTCGGGGGATGCAAAGGTCCTACGAGCAGTACTTC. Amino acid sequence: CSVEDLRGMQRSYEQYF. The genes are TRBV29-1 and TRBJ2-7, with D maybe TRBD2 (6 bases). Deletions cut 0 bases from V and 1 base from J, with 19 bases between. The CDR3 spans 17 residues. The germline V gene has CDR1 SQVTM and CDR2 ANQGSEA.

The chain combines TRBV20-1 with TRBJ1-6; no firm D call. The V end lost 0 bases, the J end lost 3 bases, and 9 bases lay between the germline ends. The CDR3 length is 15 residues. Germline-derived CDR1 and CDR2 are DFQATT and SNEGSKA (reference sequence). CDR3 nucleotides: TGCAGTGCTAGAGATGTCGGCAGCTATAATTCACCCCTCCACTTT. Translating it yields CSARDVGSYNSPLHF.

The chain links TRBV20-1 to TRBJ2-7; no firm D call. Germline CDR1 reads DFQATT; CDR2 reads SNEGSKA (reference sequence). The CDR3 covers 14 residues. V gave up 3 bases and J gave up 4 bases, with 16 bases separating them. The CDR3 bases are TGCAGTGCTAGTGACCATAATTACCCGTACGAGCAGTACTTC. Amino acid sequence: CSASDHNYPYEQYF.

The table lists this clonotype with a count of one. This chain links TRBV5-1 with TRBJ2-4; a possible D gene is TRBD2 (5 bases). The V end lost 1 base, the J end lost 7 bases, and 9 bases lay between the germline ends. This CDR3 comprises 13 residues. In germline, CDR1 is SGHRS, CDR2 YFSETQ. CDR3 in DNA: TGCGCCAGCAGCTTGAGAGCGGATAACATTCAGTACTTC. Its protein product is CASSLRADNIQYF.